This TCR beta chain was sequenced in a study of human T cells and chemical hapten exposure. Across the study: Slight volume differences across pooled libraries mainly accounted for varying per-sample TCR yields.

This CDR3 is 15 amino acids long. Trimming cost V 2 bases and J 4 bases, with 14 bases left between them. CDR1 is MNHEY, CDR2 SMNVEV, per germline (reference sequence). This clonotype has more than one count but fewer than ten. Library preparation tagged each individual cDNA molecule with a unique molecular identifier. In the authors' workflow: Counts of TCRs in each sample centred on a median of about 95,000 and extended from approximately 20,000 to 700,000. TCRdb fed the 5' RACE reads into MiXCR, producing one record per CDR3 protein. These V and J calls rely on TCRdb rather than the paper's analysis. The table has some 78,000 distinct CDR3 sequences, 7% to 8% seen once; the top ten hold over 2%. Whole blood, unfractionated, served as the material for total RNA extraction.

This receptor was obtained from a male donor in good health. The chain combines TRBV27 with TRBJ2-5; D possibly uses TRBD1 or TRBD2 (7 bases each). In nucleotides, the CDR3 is TGTGCCAGCAGTTTAAGGTCAGGGGGGGGAGAGACCCAGTACTTC. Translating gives CASSLRSGGGETQYF.